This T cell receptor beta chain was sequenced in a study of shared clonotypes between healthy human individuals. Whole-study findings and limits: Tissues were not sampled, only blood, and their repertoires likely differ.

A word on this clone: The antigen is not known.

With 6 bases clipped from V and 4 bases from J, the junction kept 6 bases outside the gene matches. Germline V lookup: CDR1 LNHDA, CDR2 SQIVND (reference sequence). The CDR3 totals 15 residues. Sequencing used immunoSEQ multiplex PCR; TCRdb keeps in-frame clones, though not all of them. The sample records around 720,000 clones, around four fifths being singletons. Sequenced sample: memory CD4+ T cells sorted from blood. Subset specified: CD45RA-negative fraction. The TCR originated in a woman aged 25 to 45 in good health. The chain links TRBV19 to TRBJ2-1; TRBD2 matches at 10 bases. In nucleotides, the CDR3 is TGTGCCAGTAGCCCGCTAGCGGGAGCATACAATGAGCAGTTCTTC. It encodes CASSPLAGAYNEQFF.